The 21 T cell receptor beta chains below come from one sample, sequenced in a study of regulatory T cells in long-lasting Graves disease. To make TCR beta libraries, researchers used iRepertoire HTBI primers and Arm-PCR of CDR3 regions. TCRdb independently ran MiXCR on the multiplex PCR reads; one entry per CDR3 protein. This sample has approximately 440,000 distinct CDR3 sequences, with around 15% found just once. The time point was: newly diagnosed GD, antithyroid drugs for less than 3 months. The TCR library was made from RNA extracted from PBMCs. A further study also used this sample, focusing on T cells in Graves' hyperthyroidism and ophthalmopathy.

Sequencing used peripheral blood mononuclear cells (PBMCs), obtained at new diagnosis, from a patient treated with antithyroid drugs. The receptors were gathered from a man aged 40-50 years with Graves disease.

This clonotype was counted ten times or more. The V and J genes are TRBV15 and TRBJ2-1; D ambiguous. Germline loops: CDR1 LNHNV, CDR2 YYDKDF (reference sequence). This CDR3 has 12 residues. The V gene lost 4 bases and the J gene lost 12 bases, with 13 bases spanning the gap. Written as DNA, the CDR3 is TGTGCCACCAGCAACGAAATCTTCTCGCAGTTCTTC. This translates into CATSNEIFSQFF.

This clonotype was counted many times. A single base separates this from a much larger clone, so it may be a read error. DNA of the CDR3: TGTGCCAGCAGCTTCGCCCAAGAGACCCAGTACTTC. Its protein is CASSFAQETQYF. The chain uses TRBV7-9 and TRBJ2-5; D unclear. The CDR3 is 12 amino acids. Trimming took 3 bases from V and 1 from J, leaving 3 bases between them. CDR1 and CDR2 from the germline V gene are SEHNR and FQNEAQ (reference sequence). Looking up the rest from reference TRBV7-9 and TRBJ2-5 gives the full variable domain: DTGVSQNPRHKITKRGQNVTFRCDPISEHNRLYWYRQTLGQGPEFLTYFQNEAQLEKSRLLSDRFSAERPKGSFSTLEIQRTEQGDSAMYLCASSFAQETQYFGPGTRLLVL.

This clonotype was seen once. This could be a read error, since a much larger clone is one nucleotide away. No conserved phenylalanine or tryptophan ends this CDR3, so it is likely a read error. The rearrangement joins TRBV5-1 to TRBJ1-1; D uncertain. There are 14 residues in the CDR3. V gave up 0 bases and J gave up 6 bases, with 12 bases separating them. The germline CDR1 and CDR2 sequences are SGHRS and YFSETQ. CDR3 bases: TGCGCCAGCAGCTTGGACGAGGGCGGGCCTGAAGCTTTCCTT. Encoded protein: CASSLDEGGPEAFL.

This clonotype came up many times. This chain uses TRBV20-1 with TRBJ1-6; the D is unclear. Germline values: CDR1 DFQATT, CDR2 SNEGSKA (reference sequence). V lost 6 bases, J lost 2 bases, and 11 bases lay in between. The length of the CDR3 is 14 residues. CDR3: CSAMEAAYNSPLHF. The DNA for the CDR3 is TGCAGTGCAATGGAGGCAGCCTATAATTCACCCCTCCACTTT.

This clonotype showed up many times. V is TRBV24-1 and J is TRBJ2-2; TRBD1 might be the D (5 bases). The CDR3 is 15 amino acids. Germline-derived CDR1 and CDR2 are KGHDR and SFDVKD. The V gene lost 3 bases and the J gene lost 2 bases, with 9 bases spanning the gap. The CDR3 DNA is TGTGCCACCAGTGATATGACAGTAAACACCGGGGAGCTGTTTTTT. It codes for CATSDMTVNTGELFF.

This clonotype was counted at least ten times. CDR3 bases: TGTGCCAGCAGTTTGTCAAGATCCTTCAACACTGAAGCTTTCTTT. Protein sequence: CASSLSRSFNTEAFF. V and J are TRBV12-3 or TRBV12-4 and TRBJ1-1; D remains ambiguous. The CDR3 sequence is 15 residues long. The ends were cut back, 3 bases at V and 2 bases at J, with 13 bases in the middle.

This clonotype occurred many times. This chain uses TRBV20-1 with TRBJ2-7, with a weak D call TRBD2 (5 bases). V was cut by 5 bases and J by 0 bases, with 14 bases left in between. In germline, CDR1 is DFQATT, CDR2 SNEGSKA (reference sequence). The CDR3 is 14 residues long. For the CDR3, the DNA is TGCAGTGCTGGAATTAGCGCGAGCTCCTACGAGCAGTACTTC. Translated: CSAGISASSYEQYF.

This clonotype has at least ten counts. The chain joins TRBV2 to TRBJ2-5; D is possibly TRBD1 (6 bases). Trimming took off 3 bases at V and 5 bases at J, with 16 bases between the two ends. Germline V CDR1 and CDR2: SNHLY, FYNNEI. CDR3 length equals 15 residues. CDR3 nucleotides: TGTGCCAGCAGTGAGGGGACACACGCGTGGGAGACCCAGTACTTC. Amino acids: CASSEGTHAWETQYF.

CDR3 sequence: CASSQGFLGAFRFF. The CDR3 nucleotides read TGTGCCAGCAGCCAGGGCTTTTTGGGGGCTTTTCGGTTCTTC. The chain uses TRBV14 and TRBJ2-1; D might be TRBD1 (6 bases). This CDR3 is 14 amino acids long. The germline gives CDR1 SGHDN, CDR2 FVKESK. V shed 3 bases and J shed 15 bases, with 21 bases lying between them.

This clonotype has ten or more counts. The chain employs TRBV7-9 and TRBJ2-1; possibly TRBD2 for D (5 bases). Germline V gives CDR1 SEHNR, CDR2 FQNEAQ (reference sequence). The CDR3 sequence is 14 residues long. Trimming shortened V by 0 bases and J by 9 bases, and 12 bases separated the two germline ends. CDR3 region: CASSLAGVMVEQFF. CDR3 DNA: TGTGCCAGCAGCTTAGCGGGAGTCATGGTTGAGCAGTTCTTC. Looking up the rest from reference TRBV7-9 and TRBJ2-1 gives the full variable domain: DTGVSQNPRHKITKRGQNVTFRCDPISEHNRLYWYRQTLGQGPEFLTYFQNEAQLEKSRLLSDRFSAERPKGSFSTLEIQRTEQGDSAMYLCASSLAGVMVEQFFGPGTRLTVL.

The sample holds many counts of this clonotype. V and J are TRBV27 and TRBJ2-5; 10 bases are a match to TRBD2. The CDR3 runs 15 residues. Germline loops: CDR1 MNHEY, CDR2 SMNVEV (reference sequence). Trimming removed 5 bases from V and 3 bases from J; junction bases left unmatched: 6. This chain's CDR3 is CASSPYGLAEETQYF. In DNA, the CDR3 is TGTGCCAGCAGTCCCTACGGACTAGCGGAAGAGACCCAGTACTTC.

The chain joins TRBV12-3 or TRBV12-4 to TRBJ1-1; the D is unclear. The length of the CDR3 is 14 residues. With 3 bases removed from V and 0 bases from J, the gap between germline ends came to 8 bases. Here the CDR3 reads CASSFWEMNTEAFF. DNA of the CDR3: TGTGCCAGCAGTTTCTGGGAGATGAACACTGAAGCTTTCTTT.

This clonotype has ten or more counts. This chain links TRBV18 with TRBJ2-7, with D unclear. Germline CDR1 and CDR2: KGHSH and LQKENI. Trimming cost V 1 base and J 5 bases, with 15 bases left between them. This CDR3 has 15 residues. CDR3 amino acids: CASSPQLPLLHEQYF. CDR3 DNA: TGTGCCAGCTCACCACAGTTGCCACTCCTCCACGAGCAGTACTTC.

This clonotype has at least ten counts. This sequence joins TRBV6-1 and TRBJ2-3; no firm D call. Germline CDR1 reads MNHNS; CDR2 reads SASEGT. Trimming left V 7 bases short and J 0 bases short, with 14 bases between. The CDR3 totals 15 residues. The CDR3 loop is CASTNGHGSTDTQYF. Written as DNA, the CDR3 is TGTGCCAGCACCAACGGGCACGGGAGCACAGATACGCAGTATTTT.

This clonotype has a handful of counts. The chain uses TRBV27 and TRBJ2-7; 10 bases align to TRBD2. The CDR3 spans 15 residues. CDR1 is MNHEY, CDR2 SMNVEV, per germline (reference sequence). V shed 8 bases, J shed 1 base, and the junction held 8 bases outside the gene matches. The CDR3: CASGPGLAPSYEQYF. The DNA for the CDR3 is TGTGCCAGCGGTCCGGGACTAGCGCCTTCCTACGAGCAGTACTTC.

This clonotype occurred a few times. The rearrangement uses TRBV18 and TRBJ2-7; D call uncertain. CDR1 is KGHSH, CDR2 LQKENI, per germline. V was clipped by 1 base and J by 5 bases, with 15 bases between them. The CDR3 is 15 amino acids. CDR3 sequence reads: CASSPQARASHEQYF. In nucleotides, the CDR3 is TGTGCCAGCTCACCACAGGCTCGCGCGTCCCACGAGCAGTACTTC.

This clonotype was detected many times. The gene calls are TRBV20-1 and TRBJ2-3, with 9 bases fitting TRBD1. The germline gives CDR1 DFQATT, CDR2 SNEGSKA (reference sequence). The CDR3 is made up of 14 amino acids. Trimming took 2 bases from V and 3 from J; bases not matched to a gene: 3. The CDR3, as DNA: TGCAGTGCTAGACCGGGACAGGGTACAGATACGCAGTATTTT. This codes for CSARPGQGTDTQYF.

This clonotype was counted ten times or more. This sequence joins TRBV30 and TRBJ1-4; D is unclear. V shed 1 base and J shed 8 bases, with 11 bases lying between them. The germline V gene encodes CDR1 GTSNPN and CDR2 SVGIG (reference sequence). The length of the CDR3 is 13 residues. CDR3 in DNA: TGTGCCTGGAGTGGCGCGAACGACGAAAAACTGTTTTTT. Its protein is CAWSGANDEKLFF.

This clonotype was counted ten times or more. V is TRBV10-3 and J is TRBJ2-1; 13 bases are shared with TRBD2. Germline V CDR1 and CDR2: ENHRY, SYGVKD. J lost 8 bases, V lost 10 bases, and 17 bases had no gene match. The CDR3 totals 17 residues. The chain's CDR3 is CATRVRLAGGLTDEQFF. The CDR3 DNA follows: TGTGCCACCCGAGTACGACTAGCGGGAGGCCTGACCGATGAGCAGTTCTTC.

This clonotype was observed a few times. The chain couples TRBV4-1 to TRBJ2-5, with D maybe TRBD2 (5 bases). V was cut by 2 bases and J by 10 bases, with 17 bases left in between. The CDR3 has 14 amino acids. Looked up from germline, CDR1 is MGHRA and CDR2 is YSYEKL. CDR3 nucleotide sequence: TGCGCCAGCAGCCAACTAGCACTCGGGGTAGTCCAGTACTTC. Protein sequence: CASSQLALGVVQYF.

This clonotype was seen ten or more times. The chain uses TRBV12-5 and TRBJ1-4; maybe TRBD1 (5 bases). The CDR3 spans 14 residues. V shed 1 base and J shed 8 bases, with 11 bases lying between them. Germline lookup yields CDR1 LGHNT and CDR2 FRNRAP. The CDR3 DNA reads TGTGCTAGTGGTTTGGGCAGGGCCAGGGAAAAACTGTTTTTT. Amino acids: CASGLGRAREKLFF.